Presented here are 32 T cell receptor beta chains from one specimen sequenced in a study of cytomegalovirus exposure and HLA in healthy donors. Measured with immunoSEQ multiplex PCR; TCRdb has only the in-frame clones, and not every one. The sample has approximately 65,000 clones; 94% are singletons. The sample comprised PBMCs. The receptors here all came from a woman younger than 30 in good health and CMV-seronegative.

The chain uses TRBV29-1 and TRBJ2-1; the match to TRBD2 covers 7 bases. CDR3 size: 12 residues. With V trimmed by 3 bases and J by 7 bases, 3 bases remained unmatched. The germline gives CDR1 SQVTM, CDR2 ANQGSEA. This CDR3 is CSVDAGVNEQFF. The CDR3 coding sequence is TGCAGCGTTGACGCGGGAGTTAATGAGCAGTTCTTC.

The J gene is TRBJ1-2, the V gene TRBV29-1; TRBD1 is a possible D gene (5 bases). The CDR3 runs to 14 residues. Trimming stripped 4 bases from V and 0 bases from J, with 12 bases between. Germline V CDR1 and CDR2: SQVTM, ANQGSEA. The CDR3 nucleotides are TGCAGCGTTGGGGCAGGGAAGACTAACTATGGCTACACCTTC. Translating gives CSVGAGKTNYGYTF. The full variable domain, its missing parts supplied by reference TRBV29-1 and TRBJ1-2, is SAVISQKPSRDICQRGTSLTIQCQVDSQVTMMFWYRQQPGQSLTLIATANQGSEATYESGFVIDKFPISRPNLTFSTLTVSNMSPEDSSIYLCSVGAGKTNYGYTFGSGTRLTVV.

This chain uses TRBV6-6 with TRBJ2-7; 11 bases are a match to TRBD2. The CDR3 is made up of 16 amino acids. The germline CDR1 and CDR2 sequences are MNHNY and SVGAGI (reference sequence). J was trimmed by 0 bases and V by 6 bases; bases with no gene match: 7. CDR3 in amino acids: CASRQTSGALSYEQYF. DNA of the CDR3: TGTGCCAGCAGGCAGACTAGCGGGGCCCTCTCCTACGAGCAGTACTTC.

J is TRBJ1-4 and V is TRBV11-2; 8 bases agree with TRBD1. Per the germline V gene, CDR1 is SGHAT and CDR2 is FQNNGV. This CDR3 contains 15 residues. V shed 5 bases, J shed 4 bases, and the junction held 6 bases outside the gene matches. The chain's CDR3 is CASSLMTGVNEKLFF. CDR3 nucleotide sequence: TGTGCCAGCAGCCTAATGACAGGGGTTAATGAAAAACTGTTTTTT. Together with reference TRBV11-2 and TRBJ1-4, the CDR3 gives the full variable domain: EAGVAQSPRYKIIEKRQSVAFWCNPISGHATLYWYQQILGQGPKLLIQFQNNGVVDDSQLPKDRFSAERLKGVDSTLKIQPAKLEDSAVYLCASSLMTGVNEKLFFGSGTQLSVL.

This clone was detected once. The chain is built from TRBV7-6 and TRBJ2-7, with TRBD1 matching over 8 bases. The CDR3 loop spans 15 amino acids. Trimming cost V 5 bases and J 2 bases; bases outside gene matches: 8. Germline values: CDR1 SGHVS, CDR2 FNYEAQ. CDR3 region: CASSRQGPRTYEQYF. CDR3 bases: TGTGCCAGCAGCAGACAGGGGCCACGAACCTACGAGCAGTACTTC.

The chain couples TRBV5-4 to TRBJ2-5, with D maybe TRBD1 (6 bases). The CDR3 has 12 residues. The ends were cut back, 4 bases at V and 5 bases at J, with 9 bases in the middle. Germline CDR1 and CDR2: SGHNT and YYREEE (reference sequence). The CDR3, as DNA: TGTGCCAGCAGCCCTCAGGGGGAGACCCAGTACTTC. This sequence encodes CASSPQGETQYF.

The chain combines TRBV4-1 with TRBJ2-3; 7 nucleotides line up with TRBD1. V lost 0 bases to trimming and J lost 12 bases; unmatched junction nucleotides: 6. The germline CDR1 and CDR2 sequences are MGHRA and YSYEKL. The CDR3 loop spans 13 amino acids. CDR3 nucleotide sequence: TGCGCCAGCAGCCAAGAGGGACAGACATCTCAGTATTTT. It translates to CASSQEGQTSQYF.

The gene calls are TRBV4-3 and TRBJ2-1, with 10 bases identical to TRBD2. This CDR3 region has 15 residues. Trimming at V came to 2 bases and at J to 6 bases, leaving 4 bases not matched to a gene. Per the germline V gene, CDR1 is LGHNA and CDR2 is YSLEER. The CDR3 loop is CASSQFQRGGNEQFF. The CDR3 coding sequence is TGCGCCAGCAGCCAATTCCAGCGGGGGGGCAATGAGCAGTTCTTC.

The chain couples TRBV27 to TRBJ2-5; 7 bases are a match to TRBD1. The CDR3 runs 16 residues. Unmatched junction bases numbered 15, after V lost 6 bases and J lost 5 bases. Germline V gene data show CDR1 as MNHEY and CDR2 as SMNVEV (reference sequence). The CDR3 spells CASSRRGQAPWETQYF. The DNA of the CDR3 is TGTGCCAGCAGCCGGCGCGGACAGGCGCCGTGGGAGACCCAGTACTTC.

This clone has a handful of counts. One junction end does not reproduce the germline sequence, and a read error may be involved. This rearrangement joins TRBV28 to TRBJ1-4; 7 nucleotides line up with TRBD1. Germline CDR1 MDHEN, CDR2 SYDVKM. The CDR3 runs 13 residues. The DNA for the CDR3 is TGTGCCAGCAGCCAAGATGGACAGGCCCGGGGGATTTTT. It codes for CASSQDGQARGIF.

This clone was seen a single time. V and J are TRBV27 and TRBJ1-2; tentatively, D is TRBD1 (5 bases). The V end lost 6 bases, the J end lost 5 bases, and 13 bases lay between the germline ends. The CDR3 is 13 residues long. The germline CDR1 and CDR2 sequences are MNHEY and SMNVEV (reference sequence). The CDR3 region has the DNA TGTGCCAGCAGCCCGGGGGACGGGTATGGCTACACCTTC. This encodes CASSPGDGYGYTF.

V and J are TRBV28 and TRBJ2-6; no definite D call. Germline-derived CDR1 and CDR2 are MDHEN and SYDVKM. The germline V and J ends were trimmed by 5 bases and 0 bases, with 5 bases remaining between them. This CDR3 is built from 14 residues. The CDR3 DNA is TGTGCCAGCAGTCTCAGCTCTGGGGCCAACGTCCTGACTTTC. Translating gives CASSLSSGANVLTF.

This sequence joins TRBV5-1 and TRBJ1-3; the D gene is possibly TRBD1 (5 bases). V was cut by 7 bases and J by 1 base, with 12 bases left in between. Germline V gene sequence: CDR1 SGHRS, CDR2 YFSETQ. This CDR3 has 14 amino acids. CDR3 loop: CASSFDRSGNTIYF. CDR3 DNA: TGCGCCAGCTCATTCGACAGATCTGGAAACACCATATATTTT.

The chain uses TRBV28 and TRBJ2-4, with D unclear. Deletions cut 5 bases from V and 8 bases from J, with 13 bases between. The length of the CDR3 is 13 residues. Per the germline V gene, CDR1 is MDHEN and CDR2 is SYDVKM. CDR3 in DNA: TGTGCCAGCAGTCCCGGTACGGGTTACATTCAGTACTTC. Translation gives CASSPGTGYIQYF.

The J gene is TRBJ1-4, the V gene TRBV5-6, with 7 positions matching TRBD1. CDR1 is SGHDT, CDR2 YYEEEE, per germline. V was pared by 4 bases and J by 8 bases, with 5 bases of the junction left unmatched. CDR3 length equals 13 residues. CDR3 protein: CASSQGTEEKLFF. In DNA form, the CDR3 reads TGTGCCAGCAGCCAGGGGACAGAGGAAAAACTGTTTTTT.

This chain joins TRBV5-1 and TRBJ2-4; tentatively, D is TRBD1 (6 bases). V lost 7 bases and J 8 bases, leaving 13 bases between the germline ends. The CDR3 runs to 12 residues. CDR1 is SGHRS and CDR2 is YFSETQ in the germline V gene. CDR3 coding DNA: TGCGCCAGCGTCTACAGGGAACACATTCAGTACTTC. Its protein product is CASVYREHIQYF.

This clone was seen only once. This chain joins TRBV30 and TRBJ2-7; 7 bases fit TRBD1. V was pared by 6 bases and J by 6 bases, with 8 bases of the junction left unmatched. The germline gives CDR1 GTSNPN, CDR2 SVGIG (reference sequence). The length of the CDR3 is 12 residues. The CDR3, as DNA: TGTGCCTGCCGAGAAAGGGGGCTCGAGCAGTACTTC. It specifies CACRERGLEQYF.

The gene calls are TRBV28 and TRBJ2-7, with no clear D. The CDR3 length is 16 residues. V shed 3 bases and J shed 0 bases, with 15 bases lying between them. Germline CDR1 is MDHEN and CDR2 is SYDVKM. The chain's CDR3 is CASSFSERSFSYEQYF. The CDR3 nucleotides read TGTGCCAGCAGTTTCAGTGAGCGATCCTTCTCCTACGAGCAGTACTTC.

V gene TRBV18 combines with J gene TRBJ1-1; a possible D gene is TRBD1 (6 bases). Per germline, CDR1 KGHSH and CDR2 LQKENI. The V and J ends lost 4 bases and 1 base respectively, with 7 bases between them. The CDR3 loop spans 13 amino acids. The CDR3 spells CASSLQGNTEAFF. The CDR3 DNA reads as TGTGCCAGCTCACTACAGGGGAACACTGAAGCTTTCTTT.

The chain links TRBV19 to TRBJ1-5, with 10 bases lining up with TRBD1. CDR3 size: 17 residues. Germline values: CDR1 LNHDA, CDR2 SQIVND (reference sequence). J was trimmed by 4 bases and V by 1 base; bases with no gene match: 7. CDR3 protein: CASSIALGTGVNQPQHF. The DNA of the CDR3 is TGTGCCAGTAGTATAGCTCTCGGGACAGGGGTTAATCAGCCCCAGCATTTT. The full variable domain, with the rest looked up from reference TRBV19 and TRBJ1-5, is DGGITQSPKYLFRKEGQNVTLSCEQNLNHDAMYWYRQDPGQGLRLIYYSQIVNDFQKGDIAEGYSVSREKKESFPLTVTSAQKNPTAFYLCASSIALGTGVNQPQHFGDGTRLSIL.

The V call is TRBV5-8, the J call TRBJ1-5; D perhaps matches TRBD1 (5 bases). The CDR3 runs 15 residues. Germline V gene sequence: CDR1 SGHTS, CDR2 YDEGEE. The V end lost 0 bases, the J end lost 0 bases, and 7 bases lay between the germline ends. CDR3 DNA sequence: TGTGCCAGCAGCTTGGGGAGGGGTAGCAATCAGCCCCAGCATTTT. Amino acid sequence: CASSLGRGSNQPQHF.

Worth noting for this clone: Other DNA sequences of this sample code for an identical CDR3. The genes are TRBV27 and TRBJ2-3; D not certain. Per the germline V gene, CDR1 is MNHEY and CDR2 is SMNVEV (reference sequence). V was pared by 2 bases and J by 2 bases, with 8 bases between. The CDR3 spans 14 residues. This CDR3 reads CASSLRQATDTQYF. For the CDR3, the DNA is TGTGCCAGCAGTTTACGGCAGGCCACAGATACGCAGTATTTT.

This clone was detected only once. The CDR3 bases are TGCAGCGTTGTGACAGGGCTGCATGATGAAAAACTGTTTTTT. This sequence encodes CSVVTGLHDEKLFF. The V and J genes are TRBV29-1 and TRBJ1-4; 7 bases are shared with TRBD1. Losses at the gene ends were 4 bases for V and 6 bases for J; bases not matched to a gene: 8. CDR3 length: 14 amino acids. CDR1 is SQVTM, CDR2 ANQGSEA, per germline.

The chain has TRBV19 and TRBJ2-1; TRBD1 agrees at 11 bases. The CDR3 extends over 15 amino acids. The V segment lost 6 bases and the J segment 2 bases; nucleotides outside the gene matches: 3. Germline CDR1 and CDR2: LNHDA and SQIVND (reference sequence). The CDR3, as DNA: TGTGCCAGTAGACCGGGACAGGGGGCCTACAATGAGCAGTTCTTC. It translates to CASRPGQGAYNEQFF. Together with reference TRBV19 and TRBJ2-1, the CDR3 gives the full variable domain: DGGITQSPKYLFRKEGQNVTLSCEQNLNHDAMYWYRQDPGQGLRLIYYSQIVNDFQKGDIAEGYSVSREKKESFPLTVTSAQKNPTAFYLCASRPGQGAYNEQFFGPGTRLTVL.

V and J are TRBV19 and TRBJ1-1; weak D call: TRBD1 (6 bases). V was cut by 6 bases and J by 5 bases, with 13 bases left in between. From germline, CDR1 is LNHDA and CDR2 SQIVND (reference sequence). This CDR3 spans 13 amino acids. CDR3 amino acids: CASSQGWETEAFF. The CDR3 DNA is TGTGCCAGTAGCCAGGGGTGGGAGACTGAAGCTTTCTTT.

The rearrangement links TRBV7-9 to TRBJ2-1, with 8 bases that match TRBD2. Germline values: CDR1 SEHNR, CDR2 FQNEAQ (reference sequence). The junction had 7 bases not matched to a gene; V was cut back by 6 bases and J by 0 bases. This CDR3 comprises 16 residues. CDR3 sequence: CASSHIAGPSYNEQFF. The DNA for the CDR3 is TGTGCCAGCAGTCATATAGCGGGACCCTCCTACAATGAGCAGTTCTTC.

V is TRBV7-9 and J is TRBJ1-2, with D unclear. Germline lookup yields CDR1 SEHNR and CDR2 FQNEAQ (reference sequence). The CDR3 is made up of 13 amino acids. Trimming took 6 bases from V and 0 from J, leaving 8 bases between them. In DNA form, the CDR3 reads TGTGCCAGCAGTACCAGGACTAACTATGGCTACACCTTC. Translating gives CASSTRTNYGYTF.

The rearrangement joins TRBV5-4 to TRBJ1-1, with D maybe TRBD1 (6 bases). The germline V gene has CDR1 SGHNT and CDR2 YYREEE (reference sequence). The germline V and J ends were trimmed by 3 bases and 6 bases, with 15 bases remaining between them. CDR3 size: 14 residues. CDR3: CASSSPGQVSEAFF. CDR3 nucleotides: TGTGCCAGCAGCTCCCCGGGACAAGTTTCTGAAGCTTTCTTT.

CDR3 nucleotides: TGCAGCGCCCGGGGACAGGGAGGAGAGACCCAGTACTTC. Translating it yields CSARGQGGETQYF. The chain carries TRBV29-1 and TRBJ2-5; 9 bases line up with TRBD1. Trimming at V came to 7 bases and at J to 4 bases, leaving 7 bases not matched to a gene. The CDR3 extends over 13 amino acids. The germline V gene has CDR1 SQVTM and CDR2 ANQGSEA.

The J gene is TRBJ1-1, the V gene TRBV29-1; a weak D match, TRBD1 (5 bases). Germline CDR1 reads SQVTM; CDR2 reads ANQGSEA. The CDR3 totals 14 residues. The V gene lost 3 bases and the J gene lost 5 bases, with 16 bases spanning the gap. CDR3 sequence: CSVDGDSRGTEAFF. The CDR3 region has the DNA TGCAGCGTTGATGGGGACTCAAGGGGAACTGAAGCTTTCTTT. Looking up the rest from reference TRBV29-1 and TRBJ1-1 gives the full variable domain: SAVISQKPSRDICQRGTSLTIQCQVDSQVTMMFWYRQQPGQSLTLIATANQGSEATYESGFVIDKFPISRPNLTFSTLTVSNMSPEDSSIYLCSVDGDSRGTEAFFGQGTRLTVV.

This clone has only a few counts. The CDR3 sequence is CASSTGGENSPLHF. CDR3 sequence (DNA): TGTGCCAGCAGCACGGGAGGGGAAAATTCACCCCTCCACTTT. This rearrangement joins TRBV6-1 to TRBJ1-6; D is possibly TRBD1 (5 bases). Germline V gene lookup returns CDR1 MNHNS and CDR2 SASEGT. V was shortened by 6 bases and J by 7 bases, with 13 bases between the two germline ends. The CDR3 length is 14 residues.

The chain uses TRBV4-1 and TRBJ2-7; D is undetermined. CDR1 is MGHRA and CDR2 is YSYEKL in the germline V gene. V lost 1 base to trimming and J lost 0 bases, with 13 bases between them. The CDR3 loop spans 16 amino acids. CDR3 residues: CASSQGHEESSYEQYF. DNA for the CDR3: TGCGCCAGCAGCCAAGGGCACGAGGAAAGCTCCTACGAGCAGTACTTC.